The 30 T cell receptor beta chains reported below all come from one sample, sequenced in a study of CXCR3-negative and CXCR3-positive naive CD8 T cells. Libraries were UMI-labeled 5' RACE TRB cDNA. TCRdb reprocessed the 5' RACE reads and keeps a single row for each CDR3 protein, giving no DNA. The table for this sample gives under 50,000 distinct CDR3 sequences. Source material: naive CXCR3- CD8+ T cells from blood. Subset described: CD45RO-CCR7+CD27+CD95- naive CD8+ T cells lacking CXCR3 (TNR3-). The source of these receptors is a human donor in good health. Some clones in this sample may be carry-over from other donors' samples.

The J gene is TRBJ2-7, the V gene TRBV3-1. Germline CDR1 LGHDT, CDR2 YNNKEL (reference sequence). This CDR3 is built from 14 residues. The CDR3 here is CASSQDILRYEQYF.

The CDR3 reads CASSLGTPNQPQHF. The chain is built from TRBV12-3 or TRBV12-4 and TRBJ1-5; the D call from TCRdb, TRBD1, cannot be confirmed without DNA. There are 14 residues in the CDR3.

This chain connects TRBV29-1 to TRBJ2-7. This CDR3 is 12 amino acids long. Germline CDR1 is SQVTM and CDR2 is ANQGSEA. The CDR3 loop reads CSVELQPYEQYF.

The rearrangement joins TRBV28 to TRBJ2-5. The CDR3 contains 15 residues. Germline values: CDR1 MDHEN, CDR2 SYDVKM. The CDR3 is CASRLLFGVEETQYF.

The chain is built from TRBV28 and TRBJ2-4; with no DNA, the TCRdb D assignment of TRBD1 cannot be verified. Per germline, CDR1 MDHEN and CDR2 SYDVKM. This CDR3 has 17 amino acids. The CDR3 is CASSPLEFEGTKNIQYF.

The V gene is TRBV7-6, the J gene TRBJ1-1. The CDR3 has 14 residues. Germline loops: CDR1 SGHVS, CDR2 FNYEAQ. The chain's CDR3 is CASSLASRNTEAFF. Filled out from reference TRBV7-6 and TRBJ1-1, the complete variable domain reads GAGVSQSPRYKVTKRGQDVALRCDPISGHVSLYWYRQALGQGPEFLTYFNYEAQQDKSGLPNDRFSAERPEGSISTLTIQRTEQRDSAMYRCASSLASRNTEAFFGQGTRLTVV.

V usage is TRBV4-1 and J usage is TRBJ2-3; the D call from TCRdb, TRBD1, cannot be confirmed without DNA. Germline V gene sequence: CDR1 MGHRA, CDR2 YSYEKL. There are 16 residues in the CDR3. CDR3 amino acids: CASSQAARGGTDTQYF.

CDR3 in amino acids: CASSQEVTPSTDTQYF. The J gene is TRBJ2-3, the V gene TRBV3-1. The CDR3 contains 16 residues. Germline CDR1 is LGHDT and CDR2 is YNNKEL (reference sequence).

The chain couples TRBV6-5 to TRBJ2-5; the TCRdb call, TRBD1, lacks DNA for checking. The CDR3 has 17 residues. In germline, CDR1 is MNHEY, CDR2 SVGAGI. CDR3 sequence: CASSYGLGGAFQETQYF.

This chain links TRBV7-9 with TRBJ2-7; TCRdb's D call of TRBD2 is untestable without DNA. CDR1 and CDR2 (germline): SEHNR, FQNEAQ (reference sequence). The CDR3 loop spans 15 amino acids. This chain's CDR3 is CASSFSLAASYEQYF.

V is TRBV29-1 and J is TRBJ2-2; the D call of TRBD2 rests on TCRdb alone, since no DNA is present to check it. CDR3 size: 13 residues. Germline CDR1 reads SQVTM; CDR2 reads ANQGSEA. CDR3 region: CSVREGDTGELFF.

The chain uses TRBV28 and TRBJ2-1; TCRdb returns TRBD1, unconfirmable since there is no DNA. Germline V gene sequence: CDR1 MDHEN, CDR2 SYDVKM. CDR3 length: 15 amino acids. The CDR3 loop reads CASSDTRTGYNEQFF.

This chain uses TRBV4-3 with TRBJ2-7. The CDR3 sequence is 13 residues long. CDR1 LGHNA and CDR2 YSLEER come from the germline V gene. The CDR3 loop reads CASSQGGSYEQYF.

V is TRBV15 and J is TRBJ1-1; with no DNA, the TCRdb D assignment of TRBD1 cannot be verified. Germline lookup yields CDR1 LNHNV and CDR2 YYDKDF (reference sequence). This CDR3 comprises 13 residues. This CDR3 reads CATSRTENTEAFF.

The chain couples TRBV28 to TRBJ2-7; TCRdb proposes TRBD1, but this gene call is untestable without DNA. This CDR3 is built from 14 residues. Per germline, CDR1 MDHEN and CDR2 SYDVKM. The chain's CDR3 is CASSLDRGAGEQYF.

The chain uses TRBV4-1 and TRBJ2-1. Looked up from germline, CDR1 is MGHRA and CDR2 is YSYEKL. CDR3 size: 17 residues. The CDR3 is CASSQDPVGNSYNEQFF.

The chain recombines TRBV5-1 with TRBJ2-3; TCRdb names TRBD1, which stays unverified in the absence of DNA. Germline assignment: CDR1 SGHRS and CDR2 YFSETQ. The CDR3 loop spans 16 amino acids. The CDR3 is CASSPADRRSTDTQYF.

The V and J genes are TRBV4-2 and TRBJ1-1. Germline V gene lookup returns CDR1 LGHNA and CDR2 YNFKEQ. This CDR3 is 12 amino acids long. CDR3 in amino acids: CASRRGNTEAFF.

The rearrangement uses TRBV23-1 and TRBJ2-1; TCRdb names TRBD1, which stays unverified in the absence of DNA. TRBV23-1 is an ORF, with its function uncertain. The CDR3 totals 17 residues. CDR3 region: CASSRVGTADSYNEQFF.

This sequence joins TRBV12-3 or TRBV12-4 and TRBJ2-2; lacking DNA, the TRBD2 call made by TCRdb goes unchecked. The CDR3 extends over 21 amino acids. The CDR3 protein is CASSFRLPGLAGVKDTGELFF.

This chain uses TRBV7-2 with TRBJ1-1; with no DNA, the TCRdb D assignment of TRBD1 cannot be verified. The length of the CDR3 is 12 residues. Germline CDR1 and CDR2: SGHTA and FQGNSA. The CDR3: CASSPGYTEAFF.

The V and J genes are TRBV27 and TRBJ2-2; TCRdb proposes TRBD1, but this gene call is untestable without DNA. CDR3 length: 17 amino acids. Germline V lookup: CDR1 MNHEY, CDR2 SMNVEV (reference sequence). CDR3 loop: CASSPYLGDRVTGELFF.

The CDR3: CASSLGLDRDGGYTF. The genes are TRBV7-9 and TRBJ1-2; the D call of TRBD1 rests on TCRdb alone, since no DNA is present to check it. This CDR3 comprises 15 residues. CDR1 is SEHNR and CDR2 is FQNEAQ in the germline V gene (reference sequence). Variable domain in full (rest from reference TRBV7-9 and TRBJ1-2): DTGVSQNPRHKITKRGQNVTFRCDPISEHNRLYWYRQTLGQGPEFLTYFQNEAQLEKSRLLSDRFSAERPKGSFSTLEIQRTEQGDSAMYLCASSLGLDRDGGYTFGSGTRLTVV.

J is TRBJ1-5 and V is TRBV28; TCRdb's assignment of TRBD1 cannot be checked, as there is no DNA. The V gene's germline CDR1 is MDHEN and CDR2 SYDVKM. This CDR3 spans 13 amino acids. The CDR3 spells CASSLKGVQPQHF. The variable domain in full, completed from reference TRBV28 and TRBJ1-5, reads DVKVTQSSRYLVKRTGEKVFLECVQDMDHENMFWYRQDPGLGLRLIYFSYDVKMKEKGDIPEGYSVSREKKERFSLILESASTNQTSMYLCASSLKGVQPQHFGDGTRLSIL.

The chain links TRBV19 to TRBJ1-1; absent DNA, TCRdb's TRBD1 call cannot be checked. Germline V lookup: CDR1 LNHDA, CDR2 SQIVND (reference sequence). The CDR3 consists of 16 residues. This CDR3 reads CASSPGEGASNTEAFF.

The chain is built from TRBV5-1 and TRBJ1-1; the TCRdb D gene call, TRBD1, has no DNA to confirm it. The CDR3 sequence is 17 residues long. The germline CDR1 and CDR2 sequences are SGHRS and YFSETQ. CDR3 region: CASSLVGDWGLDTEAFF.

The V gene is TRBV28, the J gene TRBJ2-7; the TCRdb call, TRBD1, lacks DNA for checking. CDR3 length: 15 amino acids. Per the germline V gene, CDR1 is MDHEN and CDR2 is SYDVKM. The CDR3 here is CASSFIWGRRYEQYF.

The chain links TRBV12-3 or TRBV12-4 to TRBJ2-2; the TCRdb call, TRBD1, lacks DNA for checking. This CDR3 is built from 13 residues. The CDR3 here is CASRTGDTGELFF.

The CDR3 is CASSLNPLETQYF. This sequence joins TRBV7-8 and TRBJ2-5. The CDR3 runs to 13 residues. Looked up from germline, CDR1 is SGHVS and CDR2 is FQNEAQ.

The chain combines TRBV20-1 with TRBJ2-7. The CDR3 contains 14 residues. Germline values: CDR1 DFQATT, CDR2 SNEGSKA (reference sequence). CDR3 sequence: CSAKYTARSSEQYF.